The 27 T cell receptor beta chains below were found in one sample sequenced in a study of blood T cell repertoires in COVID-19. The assay was immunoSEQ multiplex PCR, and TCRdb's table has in-frame clones only and misses some. The table records approximately 210,000 clones, roughly 78% of them present only once. The specimen was peripheral blood. Source of these receptors: a woman in her forties with acute or convalescent COVID-19.

V and J are TRBV7-8 and TRBJ2-1; D may be TRBD2 (5 bases). Trimming cost V 6 bases and J 6 bases, with 18 bases left between them. CDR1 and CDR2 from the germline V gene are SGHVS and FQNEAQ. CDR3 length: 15 amino acids. The CDR3 DNA follows: TGTGCCAGCAGGGATGTCGGACTGTCGGCCAATGAGCAGTTCTTC. Translated, it gives CASRDVGLSANEQFF.

Here the CDR3 reads CASRPPDRVQRYEQYF. CDR3 nucleotide sequence: TGTGCAAGTCGCCCCCCGGACAGGGTTCAACGATACGAGCAGTACTTC. The rearrangement links TRBV12-2 to TRBJ2-7; whether TRBD1, the table's D call, matches the DNA was not checked. TRBV12-2 is tagged as a pseudogene. The CDR3 spans 16 residues.

This clone has a single count. The rearrangement joins TRBV4-1 to TRBJ2-1; D is perhaps TRBD1 (7 bases). Per the germline V gene, CDR1 is MGHRA and CDR2 is YSYEKL. The CDR3 is made up of 15 amino acids. V was cut by 1 base and J by 2 bases, with 9 bases left in between. The CDR3 DNA sequence: TGCGCCAGCAGCCAAGGCGGGACAGCCTACAATGAGCAGTTCTTC. This encodes CASSQGGTAYNEQFF.

The rearrangement links TRBV3-1 (or the pseudogene TRBV3-2) to TRBJ1-5; 8 nucleotides align to TRBD1. Trimming at V came to 4 bases and at J to 4 bases, leaving 6 bases not matched to a gene. There are 15 residues in the CDR3. Germline V gene lookup returns CDR1 LGHDT and CDR2 YNNKEL (reference sequence). In DNA, the CDR3 is TGTGCCAGCAGCCTCGGACAGGGAGGAAATCAGCCCCAGCATTTT. Amino acids: CASSLGQGGNQPQHF.

V and J are TRBV5-1 and TRBJ2-1, with TRBD2 matching 8 bases. Germline values: CDR1 SGHRS, CDR2 YFSETQ. After removal of 4 bases from V and 4 bases from J, the junction contained 7 bases not matched to a gene. This CDR3 region has 15 residues. The DNA for the CDR3 is TGCGCCAGCAGCCCCGGGGGGGGGCTATACAATGAGCAGTTCTTC. This translates into CASSPGGGLYNEQFF. Supplemented by reference TRBV5-1 and TRBJ2-1, the full variable domain reads KAGVTQTPRYLIKTRGQQVTLSCSPISGHRSVSWYQQTPGQGLQFLFEYFSETQRNKGNFPGRFSGRQFSNSRSEMNVSTLELGDSALYLCASSPGGGLYNEQFFGPGTRLTVL.

The J gene is TRBJ2-7, the V gene TRBV27; 10 bases match TRBD1. With V trimmed by 5 bases and J by 7 bases, 14 bases remained unmatched. The CDR3 consists of 16 residues. Germline V lookup: CDR1 MNHEY, CDR2 SMNVEV (reference sequence). Written as DNA, the CDR3 is TGTGCCAGCAGTCAAACCAGGACAGGGGGGTTCAGGGAGCAGTACTTC. This translates into CASSQTRTGGFREQYF.

The genes are TRBV4-1 and TRBJ2-7; a possible D gene is TRBD2 (7 bases). This CDR3 has 14 amino acids. Germline V gene lookup returns CDR1 MGHRA and CDR2 YSYEKL. The germline V and J ends were trimmed by 0 bases and 7 bases, with 13 bases remaining between them. The CDR3 DNA is TGCGCCAGCAGCCAAGATGCGGGGGCGGGGGAGCAGTACTTC. Its protein is CASSQDAGAGEQYF.

V gene TRBV30 combines with J gene TRBJ1-1; D not certain. Trimming took 5 bases from V and 3 from J, leaving 10 bases between them. Looked up from germline, CDR1 is GTSNPN and CDR2 is SVGIG (reference sequence). This CDR3 has 12 amino acids. DNA for the CDR3: TGTGCCTGGTCGACACCGTACACTGAAGCTTTCTTT. The encoded protein is CAWSTPYTEAFF.

The chain couples TRBV5-1 to TRBJ2-2; D gene uncertain. Germline V gives CDR1 SGHRS, CDR2 YFSETQ. CDR3 size: 11 residues. V was clipped by 2 bases and J by 8 bases, with 4 bases between them. The CDR3 loop is CASSFGGELFF. In DNA form, the CDR3 reads TGCGCCAGCAGCTTCGGGGGGGAGCTGTTTTTT. Looking up the rest from reference TRBV5-1 and TRBJ2-2 gives the full variable domain: KAGVTQTPRYLIKTRGQQVTLSCSPISGHRSVSWYQQTPGQGLQFLFEYFSETQRNKGNFPGRFSGRQFSNSRSEMNVSTLELGDSALYLCASSFGGELFFGEGSRLTVL.

CDR3 protein: CAIRDGTGGNTEAFF. CDR3 coding DNA: TGTGCCATCAGAGATGGGACGGGGGGGAACACTGAAGCTTTCTTT. The chain employs TRBV10-3 and TRBJ1-1, with D possibly matching TRBD1 (5 bases). Germline V lookup: CDR1 ENHRY, CDR2 SYGVKD. The CDR3 extends over 15 amino acids. Trimming took off 6 bases at V and 1 base at J, with 15 bases between the two ends.

This chain links TRBV6-2 or TRBV6-3 with TRBJ2-7, with 7 bases lining up with TRBD1. After removal of 2 bases from V and 5 bases from J, the junction contained 12 bases not matched to a gene. The CDR3 sequence is 16 residues long. Germline lookup yields CDR1 MNHEY and CDR2 SVGEGT. The CDR3 region has the DNA TGTGCCAGCAGTTACATACGGAGAGGACAGGAAAACGAGCAGTACTTC. Protein product: CASSYIRRGQENEQYF.

This clone was seen once. The J gene is TRBJ2-5, the V gene TRBV6-2 or TRBV6-3, with 10 bases aligning to TRBD1. V trimming: 4 bases; J trimming: 5 bases; junction bases outside the gene matches: 4. The CDR3 length is 14 residues. Germline CDR1 MNHEY, CDR2 SVGEGT. The CDR3 loop is CASSSTGGRETQYF. The CDR3 DNA sequence: TGTGCCAGCAGTTCGACAGGGGGCCGCGAGACCCAGTACTTC.

CDR3 in amino acids: CASSLNPVEIYGYTF. The CDR3 nucleotides read TGTGCCAGCAGCTTAAACCCGGTGGAGATTTATGGCTACACCTTC. The J gene is TRBJ1-2, the V gene TRBV5-6; D uncertain. The V gene lost 2 bases and the J gene lost 5 bases, with 16 bases spanning the gap. Germline CDR1 SGHDT, CDR2 YYEEEE. The CDR3 extends over 15 amino acids.

CDR3: CASSLSFQGLSGNTIYF. CDR3 DNA sequence: TGTGCCAGCAGCCTCAGCTTCCAGGGGTTAAGTGGAAACACCATATATTTT. The chain recombines TRBV5-5 with TRBJ1-3; TRBD1 is a possible D gene (6 bases). Germline assignment: CDR1 SGHKS and CDR2 YYEKEE (reference sequence). This CDR3 has 17 amino acids. V was pared by 4 bases and J by 3 bases, with 20 bases between.

This chain links TRBV27 with TRBJ1-1; 7 bases match TRBD1. Germline V gene sequence: CDR1 MNHEY, CDR2 SMNVEV (reference sequence). With 5 bases clipped from V and 1 base from J, the junction kept 10 bases outside the gene matches. The CDR3 runs to 16 residues. This chain's CDR3 is CASSPWTGDKNTEAFF. The CDR3 DNA sequence: TGTGCCAGCAGTCCGTGGACAGGAGACAAGAACACTGAAGCTTTCTTT.

J is TRBJ2-1 and V is TRBV5-1; TRBD2 matches 7 bases. Germline V lookup: CDR1 SGHRS, CDR2 YFSETQ. The CDR3 is made up of 17 amino acids. V lost 3 bases to trimming and J lost 1 base; unmatched junction nucleotides: 10. CDR3 DNA: TGCGCCAGCAGCTCGGTTAAAGGACTAGAGTCCTACAATGAGCAGTTCTTC. Residues: CASSSVKGLESYNEQFF.

This clone was observed a few times. The chain couples TRBV5-8 to TRBJ1-5; D might be TRBD1 (5 bases). The ends were cut back, 1 base at V and 0 bases at J, with 14 bases in the middle. The CDR3 has 17 residues. Germline CDR1 is SGHTS and CDR2 is YDEGEE. In nucleotides, the CDR3 is TGTGCCAGCAGCTTGACCCTCAGGGTGGATAGCAATCAGCCCCAGCATTTT. Translated, it gives CASSLTLRVDSNQPQHF.

The chain couples TRBV11-2 to TRBJ2-7; 7 bases are a match to TRBD1. CDR3 size: 14 residues. Per the germline V gene, CDR1 is SGHAT and CDR2 is FQNNGV. V lost 5 bases to trimming and J lost 7 bases; unmatched junction nucleotides: 11. This CDR3 reads CASSHLNRGEEQYF. DNA for the CDR3: TGTGCCAGCAGCCACCTCAACAGGGGTGAAGAGCAGTACTTC.

V is TRBV19 and J is TRBJ2-7; TRBD1 matches at 8 bases. From germline, CDR1 is LNHDA and CDR2 SQIVND (reference sequence). This CDR3 is 15 amino acids long. Trimming removed 1 base from V and 6 bases from J; junction bases left unmatched: 8. The CDR3 loop is CASSIAFGQGLEQYF. CDR3 bases: TGTGCCAGTAGTATAGCTTTCGGACAGGGACTCGAGCAGTACTTC.

This clone was recorded at least ten times. The chain combines TRBV16 with TRBJ1-2; tentatively, D is TRBD1 (6 bases). V was trimmed by 2 bases and J by 0 bases, leaving 16 bases between them. The CDR3 is made up of 17 amino acids. CDR1 is KGHSY, CDR2 FQNENV, per germline. The CDR3, as DNA: TGTGCCAGCAGCCAAGGGAAGGGGGAAATAGCTAACTATGGCTACACCTTC. Amino acids: CASSQGKGEIANYGYTF.

CDR3 coding DNA: TGCAGCGTTCTGAAGTGGGGAGTGGGCGAGCAGTTCTTC. It encodes CSVLKWGVGEQFF. The chain employs TRBV29-1 and TRBJ2-1; tentative D call: TRBD2 (5 bases). The V end lost 5 bases, the J end lost 10 bases, and 18 bases lay between the germline ends. This CDR3 is built from 13 residues. CDR1 and CDR2 (germline): SQVTM, ANQGSEA.

The V and J genes are TRBV6-5 and TRBJ2-1; D gene ambiguous. CDR1 is MNHEY, CDR2 SVGAGI, per germline. CDR3 size: 14 residues. V was shortened by 6 bases and J by 9 bases, with 18 bases between the two germline ends. Here the CDR3 DNA reads TGTGCCAGCAGGGCACCCCGAGGCTTTGGTGAGCAGTTCTTC. It encodes CASRAPRGFGEQFF.

The chain couples TRBV5-8 to TRBJ1-1; D ambiguous. The CDR3 loop spans 12 amino acids. V was shortened by 4 bases and J by 12 bases, with 16 bases between the two germline ends. Germline V gene sequence: CDR1 SGHTS, CDR2 YDEGEE. CDR3 region: CASSPRLTFTFF. The DNA for the CDR3 is TGTGCCAGCAGCCCTCGACTGACGTTTACTTTCTTT.

This sequence joins TRBV7-9 and TRBJ2-2; 11 bases match TRBD1. The CDR3 extends over 14 amino acids. Germline V gene sequence: CDR1 SEHNR, CDR2 FQNEAQ (reference sequence). With 10 bases clipped from V and 4 bases from J, the junction kept 5 bases outside the gene matches. The CDR3: CATGQGAGTGELFF. DNA of the CDR3: TGTGCCACAGGACAGGGGGCCGGCACCGGGGAGCTGTTTTTT.

The gene calls are TRBV2 and TRBJ2-7, with 8 bases identical to TRBD1. The length of the CDR3 is 13 residues. V was pared by 7 bases and J by 6 bases, with 8 bases of the junction left unmatched. Germline V lookup: CDR1 SNHLY, CDR2 FYNNEI. CDR3 sequence reads: CASTGTGGFEQYF. DNA of the CDR3: TGTGCCAGCACTGGGACAGGAGGATTCGAGCAGTACTTC.

This clone was found once. The rearrangement joins TRBV18 to TRBJ2-5; 10 nucleotides match TRBD2. Losses at the gene ends were 1 base for V and 12 bases for J; bases not matched to a gene: 14. This CDR3 spans 16 amino acids. Germline V gene sequence: CDR1 KGHSH, CDR2 LQKENI. CDR3 sequence reads: CASSPRRTSGEANEYF. For the CDR3, the DNA is TGTGCCAGCTCACCACGGCGTACTAGCGGGGAAGCGAACGAGTACTTC.

This clone appeared a few times. The chain couples TRBV6-2 or TRBV6-3 to TRBJ1-5; weak D call: TRBD1 (6 bases). Germline V gene data show CDR1 as MNHEY and CDR2 as SVGEGT. V lost 2 bases and J lost 6, with 11 bases in between. This CDR3 has 14 amino acids. The CDR3 is CASSYEAGVQPQHF. CDR3 nucleotides: TGTGCCAGCAGTTACGAGGCAGGGGTTCAGCCCCAGCATTTT.